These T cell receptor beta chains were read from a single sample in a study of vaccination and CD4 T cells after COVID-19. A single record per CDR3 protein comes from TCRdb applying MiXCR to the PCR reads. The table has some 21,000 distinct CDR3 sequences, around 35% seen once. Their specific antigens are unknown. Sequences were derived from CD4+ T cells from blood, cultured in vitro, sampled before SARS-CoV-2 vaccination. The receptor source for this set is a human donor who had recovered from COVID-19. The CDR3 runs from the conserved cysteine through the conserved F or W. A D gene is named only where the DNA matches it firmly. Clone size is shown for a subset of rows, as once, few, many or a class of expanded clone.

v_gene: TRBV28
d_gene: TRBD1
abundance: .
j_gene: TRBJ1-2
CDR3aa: CASSRRDRGAYGYTF
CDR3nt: TGTGCCAGCAGTAGGCGGGACAGGGGGGCCTATGGCTACACCTTC

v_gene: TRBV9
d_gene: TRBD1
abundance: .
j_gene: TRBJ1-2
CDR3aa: CASSVGVTGQNGYTF
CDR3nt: TGTGCCAGCAGCGTAGGTGTCACGGGACAGAACGGCTACACCTTC

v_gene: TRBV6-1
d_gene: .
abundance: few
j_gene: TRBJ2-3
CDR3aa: CASSLGGTQYF
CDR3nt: TGTGCCAGCAGTCTAGGTGGTACGCAGTATTTT

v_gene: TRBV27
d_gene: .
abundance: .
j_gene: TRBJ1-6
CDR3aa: CASSWQPNSPLHF
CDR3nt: TGTGCCAGCAGTTGGCAGCCTAATTCACCCCTCCACTTT

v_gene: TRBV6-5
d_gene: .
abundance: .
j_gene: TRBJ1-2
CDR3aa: CASSHTINYGYTF
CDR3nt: TGTGCCAGCAGTCACACGATTAACTATGGCTACACCTTC

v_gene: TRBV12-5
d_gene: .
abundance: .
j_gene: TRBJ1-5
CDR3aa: CASGFSDQPQHF
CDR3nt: TGTGCTAGTGGTTTTTCCGATCAGCCCCAGCATTTT

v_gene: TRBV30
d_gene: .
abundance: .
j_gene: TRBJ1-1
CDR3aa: CAWSVRGESEAFF
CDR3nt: TGTGCCTGGAGTGTACGGGGGGAGAGTGAAGCTTTCTTT

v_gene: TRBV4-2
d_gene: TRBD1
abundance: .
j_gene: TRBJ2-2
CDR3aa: CASTQGTGRNTGELFF
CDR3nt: TGTGCCAGTACCCAAGGGACAGGGAGGAACACCGGGGAGCTGTTTTTT

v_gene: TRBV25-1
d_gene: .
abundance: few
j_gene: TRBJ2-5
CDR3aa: CASSESRAQETQYF
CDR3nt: TGTGCCAGCAGTGAATCCCGGGCTCAAGAGACCCAGTACTTC

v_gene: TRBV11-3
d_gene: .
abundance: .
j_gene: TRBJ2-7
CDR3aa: CASSLRFYEQYF
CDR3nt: TGTGCCAGCAGCCTAAGATTCTACGAGCAGTACTTC

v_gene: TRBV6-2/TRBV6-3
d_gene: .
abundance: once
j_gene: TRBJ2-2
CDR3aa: CASSYGYGGSSTGELFF
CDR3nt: TGTGCCAGCAGTTATGGGTATGGGGGGTCCAGCACCGGGGAGCTGTTTTTT

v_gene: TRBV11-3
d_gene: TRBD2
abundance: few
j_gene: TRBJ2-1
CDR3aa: CASSGGLAGGTEQFF
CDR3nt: TGTGCCAGCAGCGGAGGACTAGCGGGGGGAACTGAGCAGTTCTTC

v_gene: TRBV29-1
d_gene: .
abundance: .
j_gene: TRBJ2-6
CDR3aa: CSGGRPAYLSGANVLTF
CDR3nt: TGCAGCGGTGGCCGGCCGGCCTACCTCTCTGGGGCCAACGTCCTGACTTTC

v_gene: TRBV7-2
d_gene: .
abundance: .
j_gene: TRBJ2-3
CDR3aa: CASSLRWGDTQYF
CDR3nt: TGTGCCAGCAGCTTACGCTGGGGAGATACGCAGTATTTT

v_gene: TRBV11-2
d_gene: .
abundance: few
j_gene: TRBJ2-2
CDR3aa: CASSLSGAGELFF
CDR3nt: TGTGCCAGCAGCTTATCAGGGGCCGGGGAGCTGTTTTTT

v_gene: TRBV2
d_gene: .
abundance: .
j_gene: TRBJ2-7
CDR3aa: CASRADRTYSYEQYF
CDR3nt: TGTGCCAGCAGAGCTGACAGGACCTACTCCTACGAGCAGTACTTC

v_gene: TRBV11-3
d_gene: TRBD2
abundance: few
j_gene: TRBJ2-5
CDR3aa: CASSSGTSGGKTQYF
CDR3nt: TGTGCCAGCAGCTCTGGGACTAGCGGGGGAAAGACCCAGTACTTC

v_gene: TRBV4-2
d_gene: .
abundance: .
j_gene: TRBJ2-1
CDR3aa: CASSQEARSGNEQFF
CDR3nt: TGTGCCAGCAGCCAAGAAGCTCGGTCGGGCAATGAGCAGTTCTTC

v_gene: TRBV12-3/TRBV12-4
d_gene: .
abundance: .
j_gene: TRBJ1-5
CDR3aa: CASSLRYSNQPQHF
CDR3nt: TGTGCCAGCAGTTTACGGTATAGCAATCAGCCCCAGCATTTT

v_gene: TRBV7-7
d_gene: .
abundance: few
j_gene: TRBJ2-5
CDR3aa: CASSLAGPRETQYF
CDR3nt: TGTGCCAGCAGCTTAGCCGGGCCCCGGGAGACCCAGTACTTC

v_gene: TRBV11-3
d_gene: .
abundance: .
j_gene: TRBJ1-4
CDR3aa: CASSQGRSSEKLFF
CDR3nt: TGTGCCAGCAGTCAAGGCAGGTCCAGCGAAAAACTGTTTTTT

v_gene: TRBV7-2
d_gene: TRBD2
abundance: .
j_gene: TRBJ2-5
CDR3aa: CASSWQSSGGAETQYF
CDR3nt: TGTGCCAGCAGCTGGCAGTCTAGCGGGGGGGCGGAGACCCAGTACTTC

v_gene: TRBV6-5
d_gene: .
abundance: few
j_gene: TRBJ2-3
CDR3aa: CASSYSHSTDTQYF
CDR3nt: TGTGCCAGCAGTTACTCTCACAGCACAGATACGCAGTATTTT

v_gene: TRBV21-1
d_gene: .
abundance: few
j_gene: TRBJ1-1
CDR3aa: CASSPSGHSMNTEAFF
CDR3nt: TGTGCCAGCAGCCCTTCGGGACACTCCATGAACACTGAAGCTTTCTTT

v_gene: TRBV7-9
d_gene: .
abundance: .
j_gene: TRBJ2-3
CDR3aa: CASSLVGHDTDTQYF
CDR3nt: TGTGCCAGCAGCTTAGTGGGACACGACACAGATACGCAGTATTTT

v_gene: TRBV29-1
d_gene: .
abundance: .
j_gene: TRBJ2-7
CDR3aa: CSGGSGYEQYF
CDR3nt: TGCAGCGGTGGGTCCGGGTACGAGCAGTACTTC